The rows below give T cell receptor beta chains drawn from one sample of a study of CD8 T cells in ankylosing spondylitis. TCRdb itself ran the 5' RACE reads through MiXCR, one entry per CDR3 protein. Among hundreds of thousands of distinct CDR3 sequences listed, about 12% were seen once. Source material: blood, either unsorted or a sorted T cell fraction (not recorded which). Receptors originate from a male donor with ankylosing spondylitis. CDR3s include the opening cysteine and the closing phenylalanine or tryptophan. Each record gives: D gene, V gene, J gene, clone size, CDR3 protein, CDR3 DNA. The D gene is left open where the match is weak. Part of the rows lack a size; the others show once, few, many or a class for expanded clones.

>.|TRBV6-4|TRBJ2-2|.
CASSELCGARLGTGELFF
TGTGCCAGCAGTGAACTGTGTGGGGCCAGGTTGGGAACCGGGGAGCTGTTTTTT
>TRBD1|TRBV20-1|TRBJ2-5|few
CSARDRKKVETQYF
TGCAGTGCTAGGGACAGGAAAAAGGTGGAGACCCAGTACTTC
>TRBD1|TRBV11-2|TRBJ1-6|few
CASSLGEVRDRYNSPLHF
TGTGCCAGCAGCTTAGGGGAGGTCAGGGACAGGTATAATTCACCCCTCCACTTT
>TRBD1|TRBV7-2|TRBJ1-1|many
CASSTGVEAFF
TGTGCCAGCAGCACAGGGGTCGAAGCTTTCTTT
>.|TRBV24-1|TRBJ2-1|many
CATSQLGTSILEQFF
TGTGCCACCAGTCAACTGGGGACTTCGATTCTTGAGCAGTTCTTC
>.|TRBV7-9|TRBJ2-7|.
CASSLPGEDEQYF
TGTGCCAGCAGCTTGCCGGGAGAGGACGAGCAGTACTTC
>.|TRBV28|TRBJ2-7|few
CASSFSPGHLTYEQYF
TGTGCCAGCAGTTTCTCGCCGGGACACTTAACCTACGAGCAGTACTTC
>TRBD2|TRBV3-1|TRBJ2-5|.
CASSPFGGEAGGFQETQYF
TGTGCCAGCAGCCCATTCGGAGGGGAAGCGGGAGGCTTCCAAGAGACCCAGTACTTC
>.|TRBV24-1|TRBJ1-5|few
CATSGDGNQPQHF
TGTGCCACCAGTGGGGACGGCAATCAGCCCCAGCATTTT
>.|TRBV4-3|TRBJ2-1|many
CASSKRFPSSYNEQFF
TGCGCCAGCAGCAAACGGTTCCCAAGCTCCTACAATGAGCAGTTCTTC
>TRBD2|TRBV3-1|TRBJ2-1|.
CASSQAQGGGEQFF
TGTGCCAGCAGCCAAGCCCAGGGCGGGGGTGAGCAGTTCTTC
>TRBD2|TRBV20-1|TRBJ2-5|.
CSASGLAGSTQYF
TGCAGTGCGAGCGGACTAGCGGGCTCGACCCAGTACTTC
>.|TRBV9|TRBJ2-1|.
CASSVSPQRRNNEQFF
TGTGCCAGCAGCGTTAGTCCCCAGCGGAGGAACAATGAGCAGTTCTTC
>.|TRBV6-1|TRBJ2-7|few
CASRGTVGEQYF
TGTGCCAGCAGGGGGACGGTGGGCGAGCAGTACTTC
>TRBD1|TRBV12-3/TRBV12-4|TRBJ2-1|many
CASSKGQGPASSYNEQFF
TGTGCCAGCAGTAAGGGACAGGGCCCTGCTAGCTCCTACAATGAGCAGTTCTTC
>TRBD1|TRBV6-6|TRBJ2-7|.
CASSGQALYEQYF
TGTGCCAGCAGTGGACAGGCCCTCTACGAGCAGTACTTC
>.|TRBV7-2|TRBJ1-1|few
CASSFGLPDEAFF
TGTGCCAGCAGCTTCGGGTTACCAGATGAAGCTTTCTTT
>.|TRBV29-1|TRBJ1-2|.
CSVDPDWEDGYTF
TGCAGCGTTGACCCCGACTGGGAGGATGGCTACACCTTC
>.|TRBV20-1|TRBJ2-7|many
CSASRAGYEQYF
TGCAGTGCTAGTCGTGCGGGTTACGAGCAGTACTTC